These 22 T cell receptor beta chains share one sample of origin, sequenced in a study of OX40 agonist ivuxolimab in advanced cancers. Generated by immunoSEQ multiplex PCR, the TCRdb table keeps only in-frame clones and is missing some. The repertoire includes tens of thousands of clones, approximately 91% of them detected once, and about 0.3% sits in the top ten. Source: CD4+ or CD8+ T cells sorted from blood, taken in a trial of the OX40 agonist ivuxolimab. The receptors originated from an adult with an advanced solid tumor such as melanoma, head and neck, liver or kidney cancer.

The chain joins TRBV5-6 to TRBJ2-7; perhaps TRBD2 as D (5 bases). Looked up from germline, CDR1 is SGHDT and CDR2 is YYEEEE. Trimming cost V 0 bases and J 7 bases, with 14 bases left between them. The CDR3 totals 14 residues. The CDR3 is CASSLGQLRREQYF. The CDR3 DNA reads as TGTGCCAGCAGCTTGGGTCAGCTTAGGAGGGAGCAGTACTTC.

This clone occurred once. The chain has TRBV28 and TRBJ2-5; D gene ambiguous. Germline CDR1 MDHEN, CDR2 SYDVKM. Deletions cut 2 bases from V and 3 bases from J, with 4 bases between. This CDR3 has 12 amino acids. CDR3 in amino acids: CASSLIKETQYF. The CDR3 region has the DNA TGTGCCAGCAGTTTAATCAAAGAGACCCAGTACTTC.

The DNA of the CDR3 is TGTGCCAGCAGCGAACCGGGACAGGGGGCAGAAGAGCAGTACTTC. This sequence encodes CASSEPGQGAEEQYF. V gene TRBV7-2 combines with J gene TRBJ2-7, with 12 nucleotides matching TRBD1. Losses at the gene ends were 5 bases for V and 7 bases for J; bases not matched to a gene: 9. This CDR3 has 15 residues. Germline V gene sequence: CDR1 SGHTA, CDR2 FQGNSA.

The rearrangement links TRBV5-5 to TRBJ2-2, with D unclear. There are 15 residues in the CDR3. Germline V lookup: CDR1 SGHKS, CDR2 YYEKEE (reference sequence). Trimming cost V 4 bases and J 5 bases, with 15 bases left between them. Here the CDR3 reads CASSPQVAATGELFF. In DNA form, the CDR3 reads TGTGCCAGCAGCCCCCAAGTAGCAGCTACCGGGGAGCTGTTTTTT.

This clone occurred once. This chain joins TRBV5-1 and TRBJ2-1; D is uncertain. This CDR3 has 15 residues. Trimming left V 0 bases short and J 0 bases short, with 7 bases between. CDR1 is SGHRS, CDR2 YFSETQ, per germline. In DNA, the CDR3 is TGCGCCAGCAGCTTGGATCCCCTCTCCTACAATGAGCAGTTCTTC. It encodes CASSLDPLSYNEQFF. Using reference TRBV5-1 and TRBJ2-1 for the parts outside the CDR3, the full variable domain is KAGVTQTPRYLIKTRGQQVTLSCSPISGHRSVSWYQQTPGQGLQFLFEYFSETQRNKGNFPGRFSGRQFSNSRSEMNVSTLELGDSALYLCASSLDPLSYNEQFFGPGTRLTVL.

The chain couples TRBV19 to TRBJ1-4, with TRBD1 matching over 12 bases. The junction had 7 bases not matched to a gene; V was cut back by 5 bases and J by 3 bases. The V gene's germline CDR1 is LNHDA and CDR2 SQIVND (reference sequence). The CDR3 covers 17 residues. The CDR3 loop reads CASSWGDRGLSNEKLFF. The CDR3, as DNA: TGTGCCAGTAGTTGGGGGGACAGGGGGCTATCTAATGAAAAACTGTTTTTT.

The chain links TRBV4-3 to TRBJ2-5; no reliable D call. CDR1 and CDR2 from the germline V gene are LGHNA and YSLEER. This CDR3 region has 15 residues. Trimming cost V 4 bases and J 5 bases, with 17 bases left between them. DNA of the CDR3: TGCGCCAGCAGCCGGTCTTTGTCGGGTACGGAGACCCAGTACTTC. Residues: CASSRSLSGTETQYF.

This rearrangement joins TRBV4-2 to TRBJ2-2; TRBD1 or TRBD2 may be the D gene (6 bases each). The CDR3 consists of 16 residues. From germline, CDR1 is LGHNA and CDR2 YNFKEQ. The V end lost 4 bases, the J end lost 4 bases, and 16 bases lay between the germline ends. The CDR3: CASSLIGGGRTGELFF. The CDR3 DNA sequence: TGTGCCAGCAGCCTAATCGGAGGGGGTCGCACCGGGGAGCTGTTTTTT.

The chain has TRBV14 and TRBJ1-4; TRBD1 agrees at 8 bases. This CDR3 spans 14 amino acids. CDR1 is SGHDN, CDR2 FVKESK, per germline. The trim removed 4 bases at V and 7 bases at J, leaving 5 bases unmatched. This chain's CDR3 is CASSRGQGREKLFF. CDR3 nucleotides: TGTGCCAGCAGCCGCGGACAGGGTCGTGAAAAACTGTTTTTT.

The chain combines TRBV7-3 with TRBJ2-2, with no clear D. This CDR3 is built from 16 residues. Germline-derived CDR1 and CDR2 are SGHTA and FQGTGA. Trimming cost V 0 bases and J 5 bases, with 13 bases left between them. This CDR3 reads CASSLTKGVRTGELFF. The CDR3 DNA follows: TGTGCCAGCAGCTTAACTAAGGGCGTGCGAACCGGGGAGCTGTTTTTT. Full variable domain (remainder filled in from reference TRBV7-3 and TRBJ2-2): GAGVSQTPSNKVTEKGKYVELRCDPISGHTALYWYRQSLGQGPEFLIYFQGTGAADDSGLPNDRFFAVRPEGSVSTLKIQRTERGDSAVYLCASSLTKGVRTGELFFGEGSRLTVL.

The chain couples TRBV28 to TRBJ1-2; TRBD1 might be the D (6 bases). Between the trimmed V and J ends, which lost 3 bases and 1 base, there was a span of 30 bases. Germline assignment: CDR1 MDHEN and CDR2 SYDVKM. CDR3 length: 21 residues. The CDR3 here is CASSFLSPGGESTFYNYGYTF. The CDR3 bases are TGTGCCAGCAGTTTTCTAAGTCCCGGGGGCGAGTCAACGTTTTATAACTATGGCTACACCTTC.

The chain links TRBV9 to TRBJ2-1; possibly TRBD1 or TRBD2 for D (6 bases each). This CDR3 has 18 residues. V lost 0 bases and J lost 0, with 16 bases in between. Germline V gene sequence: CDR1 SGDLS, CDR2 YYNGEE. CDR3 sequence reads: CASSVDKEGGGSYNEQFF. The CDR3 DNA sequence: TGTGCCAGCAGCGTAGATAAGGAGGGGGGAGGCTCCTACAATGAGCAGTTCTTC.

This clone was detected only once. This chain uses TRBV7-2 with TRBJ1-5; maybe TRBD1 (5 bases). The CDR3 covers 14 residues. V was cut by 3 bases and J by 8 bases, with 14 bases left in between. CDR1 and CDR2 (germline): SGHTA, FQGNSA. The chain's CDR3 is CASSLGPTREPQHF. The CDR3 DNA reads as TGTGCCAGCAGCTTGGGACCGACTCGTGAGCCCCAGCATTTT. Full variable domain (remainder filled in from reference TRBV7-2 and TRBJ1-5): GAGVSQSPSNKVTEKGKDVELRCDPISGHTALYWYRQSLGQGLEFLIYFQGNSAPDKSGLPSDRFSAERTGGSVSTLTIQRTQQEDSAVYLCASSLGPTREPQHFGDGTRLSIL.

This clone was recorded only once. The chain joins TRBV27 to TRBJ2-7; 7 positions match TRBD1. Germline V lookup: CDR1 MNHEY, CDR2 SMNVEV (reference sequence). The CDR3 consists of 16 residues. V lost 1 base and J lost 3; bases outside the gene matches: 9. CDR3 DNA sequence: TGTGCCAGCAGTTTATTTGGGGCAGGGGGTGGCTACGAGCAGTACTTC. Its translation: CASSLFGAGGGYEQYF.

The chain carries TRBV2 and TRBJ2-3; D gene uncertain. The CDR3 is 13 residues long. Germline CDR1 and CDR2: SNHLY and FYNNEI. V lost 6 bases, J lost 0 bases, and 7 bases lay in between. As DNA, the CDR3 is TGTGCCAGCAGCACACCTAGCACAGATACGCAGTATTTT. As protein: CASSTPSTDTQYF.

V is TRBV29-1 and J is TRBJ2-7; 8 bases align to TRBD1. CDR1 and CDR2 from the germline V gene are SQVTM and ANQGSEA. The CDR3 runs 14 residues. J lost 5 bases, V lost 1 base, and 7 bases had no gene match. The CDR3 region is CSVEVGQGRDEQYF. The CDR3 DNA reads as TGCAGCGTTGAAGTAGGACAGGGTCGCGACGAGCAGTACTTC.

CDR3 in amino acids: CASGPAGRGLYEQYF. CDR3 in DNA: TGTGCCAGCGGTCCCGCCGGACGGGGGCTCTACGAGCAGTACTTC. The rearrangement links TRBV28 to TRBJ2-7; D possibly matches TRBD1 or TRBD2 (6 bases each). Germline lookup yields CDR1 MDHEN and CDR2 SYDVKM. V was pared by 8 bases and J by 3 bases, with 20 bases between. This CDR3 comprises 15 residues. The variable domain in full, with the rest retrieved from reference TRBV28 and TRBJ2-7, is DVKVTQSSRYLVKRTGEKVFLECVQDMDHENMFWYRQDPGLGLRLIYFSYDVKMKEKGDIPEGYSVSREKKERFSLILESASTNQTSMYLCASGPAGRGLYEQYFGPGTRLTVT.

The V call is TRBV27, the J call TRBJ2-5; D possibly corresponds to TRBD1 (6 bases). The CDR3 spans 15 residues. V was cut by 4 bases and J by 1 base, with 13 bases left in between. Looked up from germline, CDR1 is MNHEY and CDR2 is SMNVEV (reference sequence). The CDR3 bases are TGTGCCAGCAGTTGGAGAAGGGGGACCCAAGAGACCCAGTACTTC. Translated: CASSWRRGTQETQYF.

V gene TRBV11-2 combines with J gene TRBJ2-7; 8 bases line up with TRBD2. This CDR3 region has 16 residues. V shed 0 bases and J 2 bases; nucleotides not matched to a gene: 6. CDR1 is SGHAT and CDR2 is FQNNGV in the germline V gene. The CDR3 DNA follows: TGTGCCAGCAGCTTAGAGCTAGCGGGCTATACCTACGAGCAGTACTTC. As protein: CASSLELAGYTYEQYF.

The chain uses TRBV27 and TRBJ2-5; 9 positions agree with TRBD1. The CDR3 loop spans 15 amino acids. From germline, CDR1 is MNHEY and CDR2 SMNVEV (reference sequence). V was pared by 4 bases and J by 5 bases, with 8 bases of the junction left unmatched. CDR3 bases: TGTGCCAGCAGTTCCACCGGGACAGGGCGTGAGACCCAGTACTTC. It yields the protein CASSSTGTGRETQYF.

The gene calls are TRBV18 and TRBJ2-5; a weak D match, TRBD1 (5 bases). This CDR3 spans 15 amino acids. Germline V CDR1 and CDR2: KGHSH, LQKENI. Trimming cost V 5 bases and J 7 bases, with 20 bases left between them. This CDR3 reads CASSTGPTAVWTQYF. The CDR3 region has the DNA TGTGCCAGCTCAACAGGACCCACGGCGGTTTGGACCCAGTACTTC.

The CDR3 DNA is TGTGCCAGCTCGCCTCGGGGGCAAGTCTCTGGCGAGCAGTACTTC. Translation gives CASSPRGQVSGEQYF. This rearrangement joins TRBV18 to TRBJ2-7; perhaps D is TRBD1 or TRBD2 (6 bases each). The CDR3 covers 15 residues. From germline, CDR1 is KGHSH and CDR2 LQKENI. Trimming pared 6 bases from V and 6 bases from J, leaving 21 bases between.